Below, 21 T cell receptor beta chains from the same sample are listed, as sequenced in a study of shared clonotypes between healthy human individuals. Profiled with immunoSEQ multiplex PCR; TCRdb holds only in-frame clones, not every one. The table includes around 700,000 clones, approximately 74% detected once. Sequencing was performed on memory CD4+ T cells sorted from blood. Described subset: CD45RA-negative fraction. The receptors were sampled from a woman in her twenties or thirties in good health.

The DNA for the CDR3 is TGTGCCAGCAGTTTAACACCGGGGGGGCTTGTCTATGGCTACACCTTC. Translation: CASSLTPGGLVYGYTF. The rearrangement uses TRBV28 and TRBJ1-2; tentative D call: TRBD1 (6 bases). Germline CDR1 MDHEN, CDR2 SYDVKM. The CDR3 length is 16 residues. Trimming pared 2 bases from V and 4 bases from J, leaving 17 bases between.

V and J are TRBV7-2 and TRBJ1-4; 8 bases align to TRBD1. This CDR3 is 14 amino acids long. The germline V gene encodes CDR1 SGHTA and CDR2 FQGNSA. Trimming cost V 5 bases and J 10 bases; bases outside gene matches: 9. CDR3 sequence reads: CASSGRTGTGKLFF. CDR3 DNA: TGTGCCAGCAGCGGGAGGACAGGGACGGGAAAACTGTTTTTT.

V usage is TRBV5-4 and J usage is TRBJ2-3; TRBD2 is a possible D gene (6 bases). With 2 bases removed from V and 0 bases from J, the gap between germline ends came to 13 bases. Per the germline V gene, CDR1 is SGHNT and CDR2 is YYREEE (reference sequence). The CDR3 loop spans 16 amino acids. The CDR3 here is CASSLSAGTSTDTQYF. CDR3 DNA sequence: TGTGCCAGCAGCTTATCAGCAGGGACTAGCACAGATACGCAGTATTTT. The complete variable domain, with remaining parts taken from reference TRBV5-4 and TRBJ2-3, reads ETGVTQSPTHLIKTRGQQVTLRCSSQSGHNTVSWYQQALGQGPQFIFQYYREEENGRGNFPPRFSGLQFPNYSSELNVNALELDDSALYLCASSLSAGTSTDTQYFGPGTRLTVL.

The CDR3 region is CASSRTHRGITYEQYF. The CDR3 DNA reads as TGTGCCAGCAGTCGAACCCACAGGGGGATTACCTACGAGCAGTACTTC. The genes are TRBV27 and TRBJ2-7, with 8 nucleotides matching TRBD1. Unmatched junction bases numbered 11, after V lost 5 bases and J lost 2 bases. This CDR3 is 16 amino acids long. CDR1 MNHEY and CDR2 SMNVEV come from the germline V gene (reference sequence).

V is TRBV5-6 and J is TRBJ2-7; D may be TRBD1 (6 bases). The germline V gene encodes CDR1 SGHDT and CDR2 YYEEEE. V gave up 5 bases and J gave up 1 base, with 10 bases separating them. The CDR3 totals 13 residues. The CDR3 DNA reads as TGTGCCAGCAGTTCCGACAGGTCCTACGAGCAGTACTTC. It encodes CASSSDRSYEQYF. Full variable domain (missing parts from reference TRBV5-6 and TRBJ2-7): DAGVTQSPTHLIKTRGQQVTLRCSPKSGHDTVSWYQQALGQGPQFIFQYYEEEERQRGNFPDRFSGHQFPNYSSELNVNALLLGDSALYLCASSSDRSYEQYFGPGTRLTVT.

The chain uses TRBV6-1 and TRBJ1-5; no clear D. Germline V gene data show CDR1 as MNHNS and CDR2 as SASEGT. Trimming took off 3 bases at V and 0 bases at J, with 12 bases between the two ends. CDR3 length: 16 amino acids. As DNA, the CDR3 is TGTGCCAGCAGTGACTGGCTGCCGTTTAGCAATCAGCCCCAGCATTTT. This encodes CASSDWLPFSNQPQHF.

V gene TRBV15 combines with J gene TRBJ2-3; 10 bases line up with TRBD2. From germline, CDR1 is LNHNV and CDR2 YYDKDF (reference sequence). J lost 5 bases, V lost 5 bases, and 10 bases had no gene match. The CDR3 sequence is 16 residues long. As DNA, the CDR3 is TGTGCCACCAGCTTGGCTCTAGCGGGAGATGTAGATACGCAGTATTTT. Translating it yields CATSLALAGDVDTQYF.

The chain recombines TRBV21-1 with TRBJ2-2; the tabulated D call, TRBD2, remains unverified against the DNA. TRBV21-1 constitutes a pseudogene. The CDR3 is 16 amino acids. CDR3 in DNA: TGTGCCAGCGGCCGGACTAGCGGGAGAGGGGCCGGGGAGCTGTTTTTT. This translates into CASGRTSGRGAGELFF.

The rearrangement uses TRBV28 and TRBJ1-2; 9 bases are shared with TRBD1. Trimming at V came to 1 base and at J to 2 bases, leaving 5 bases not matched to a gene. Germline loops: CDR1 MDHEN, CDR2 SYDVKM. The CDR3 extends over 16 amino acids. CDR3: CASSLLGTGQNYGYTF. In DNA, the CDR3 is TGTGCCAGCAGTTTATTAGGGACAGGGCAAAACTATGGCTACACCTTC.

The CDR3 DNA is TGTGCCAGTAGGGGGACAGGGTGGGCCACTGAAGCTTTCTTT. It encodes CASRGTGWATEAFF. The rearrangement uses TRBV19 and TRBJ1-1; 9 bases fit TRBD1. V shed 6 bases and J 4 bases; nucleotides not matched to a gene: 6. CDR3 size: 14 residues. From germline, CDR1 is LNHDA and CDR2 SQIVND (reference sequence).

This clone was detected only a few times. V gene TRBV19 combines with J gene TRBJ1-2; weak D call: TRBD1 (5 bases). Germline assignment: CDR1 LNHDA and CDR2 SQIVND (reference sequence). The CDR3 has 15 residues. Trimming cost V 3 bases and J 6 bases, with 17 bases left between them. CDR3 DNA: TGTGCCAGTAGTATCTACCGGTCAGGGAGGGATGGCTACACCTTC. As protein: CASSIYRSGRDGYTF.

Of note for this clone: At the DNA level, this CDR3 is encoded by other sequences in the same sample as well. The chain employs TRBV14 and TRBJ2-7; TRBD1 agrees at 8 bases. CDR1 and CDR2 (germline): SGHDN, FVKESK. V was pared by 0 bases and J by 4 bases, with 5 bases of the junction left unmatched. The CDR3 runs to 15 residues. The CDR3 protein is CASSQDRRQGYEQYF. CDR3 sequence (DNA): TGTGCCAGCAGCCAAGATCGGAGACAGGGGTACGAGCAGTACTTC.

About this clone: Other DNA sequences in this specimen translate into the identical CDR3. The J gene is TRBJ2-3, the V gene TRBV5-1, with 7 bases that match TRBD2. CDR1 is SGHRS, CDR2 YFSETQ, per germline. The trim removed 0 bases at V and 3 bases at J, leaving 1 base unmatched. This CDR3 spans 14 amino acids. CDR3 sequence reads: CASSLASGTDTQYF. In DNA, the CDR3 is TGCGCCAGCAGCTTGGCTAGCGGTACAGATACGCAGTATTTT.

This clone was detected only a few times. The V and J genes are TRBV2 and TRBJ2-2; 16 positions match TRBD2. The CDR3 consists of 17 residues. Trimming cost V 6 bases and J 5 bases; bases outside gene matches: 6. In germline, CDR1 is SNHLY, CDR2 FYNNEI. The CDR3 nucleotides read TGTGCCAGCAGACACGGGACTAGCGGGAGGGTTACCGGGGAGCTGTTTTTT. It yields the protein CASRHGTSGRVTGELFF.

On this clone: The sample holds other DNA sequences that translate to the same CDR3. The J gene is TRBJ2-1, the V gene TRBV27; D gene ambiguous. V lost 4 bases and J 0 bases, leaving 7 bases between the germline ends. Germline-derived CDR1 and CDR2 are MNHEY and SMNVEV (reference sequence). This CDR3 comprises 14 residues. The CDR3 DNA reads TGTGCCAGCAGTTCCGGTAGCTCCTACAATGAGCAGTTCTTC. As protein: CASSSGSSYNEQFF.

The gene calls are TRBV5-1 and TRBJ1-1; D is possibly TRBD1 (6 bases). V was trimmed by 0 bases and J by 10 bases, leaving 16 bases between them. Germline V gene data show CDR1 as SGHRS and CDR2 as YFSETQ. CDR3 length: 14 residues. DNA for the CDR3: TGCGCCAGCAGCTTGGAGGTCCCAGGGGCGGGAGCTTTCTTT. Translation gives CASSLEVPGAGAFF.

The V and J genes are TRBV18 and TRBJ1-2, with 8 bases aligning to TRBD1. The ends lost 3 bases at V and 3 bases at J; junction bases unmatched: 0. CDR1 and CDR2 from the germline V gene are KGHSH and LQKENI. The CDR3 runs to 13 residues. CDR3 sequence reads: CASSPDRDYGYTF. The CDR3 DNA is TGTGCCAGCTCACCGGACAGGGACTATGGCTACACCTTC.

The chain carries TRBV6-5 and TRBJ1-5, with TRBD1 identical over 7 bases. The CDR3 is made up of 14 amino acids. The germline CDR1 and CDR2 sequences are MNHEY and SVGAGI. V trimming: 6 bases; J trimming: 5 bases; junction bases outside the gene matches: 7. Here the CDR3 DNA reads TGTGCCAGCAGCCTAACAGGGGCTGATCAGCCCCAGCATTTT. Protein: CASSLTGADQPQHF.

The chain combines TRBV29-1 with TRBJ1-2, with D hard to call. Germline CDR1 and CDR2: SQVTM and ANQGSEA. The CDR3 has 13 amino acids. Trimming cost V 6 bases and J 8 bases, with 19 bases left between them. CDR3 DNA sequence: TGCAGCGTCGTATCCCTAGGACCAGGCGGCTACACCTTC. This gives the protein CSVVSLGPGGYTF. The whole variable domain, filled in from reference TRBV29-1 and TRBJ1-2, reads SAVISQKPSRDICQRGTSLTIQCQVDSQVTMMFWYRQQPGQSLTLIATANQGSEATYESGFVIDKFPISRPNLTFSTLTVSNMSPEDSSIYLCSVVSLGPGGYTFGSGTRLTVV.

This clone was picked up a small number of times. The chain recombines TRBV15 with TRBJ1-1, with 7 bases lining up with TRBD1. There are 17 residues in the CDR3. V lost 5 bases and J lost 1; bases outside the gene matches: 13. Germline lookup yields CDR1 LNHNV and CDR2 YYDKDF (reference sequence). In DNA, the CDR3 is TGTGCCACCAGCCGACGTGCCGGACAGGTAAAGAACACTGAAGCTTTCTTT. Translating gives CATSRRAGQVKNTEAFF.

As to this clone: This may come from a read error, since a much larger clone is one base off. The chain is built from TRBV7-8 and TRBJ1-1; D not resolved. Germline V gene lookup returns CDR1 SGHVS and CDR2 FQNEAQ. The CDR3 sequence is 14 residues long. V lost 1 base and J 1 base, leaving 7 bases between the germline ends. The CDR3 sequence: CASSLVGRNTEAFF. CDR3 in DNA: TGTGCCAGCAGCTTAGTGGGGAGGAACACTGAAGCTTTCTTT.